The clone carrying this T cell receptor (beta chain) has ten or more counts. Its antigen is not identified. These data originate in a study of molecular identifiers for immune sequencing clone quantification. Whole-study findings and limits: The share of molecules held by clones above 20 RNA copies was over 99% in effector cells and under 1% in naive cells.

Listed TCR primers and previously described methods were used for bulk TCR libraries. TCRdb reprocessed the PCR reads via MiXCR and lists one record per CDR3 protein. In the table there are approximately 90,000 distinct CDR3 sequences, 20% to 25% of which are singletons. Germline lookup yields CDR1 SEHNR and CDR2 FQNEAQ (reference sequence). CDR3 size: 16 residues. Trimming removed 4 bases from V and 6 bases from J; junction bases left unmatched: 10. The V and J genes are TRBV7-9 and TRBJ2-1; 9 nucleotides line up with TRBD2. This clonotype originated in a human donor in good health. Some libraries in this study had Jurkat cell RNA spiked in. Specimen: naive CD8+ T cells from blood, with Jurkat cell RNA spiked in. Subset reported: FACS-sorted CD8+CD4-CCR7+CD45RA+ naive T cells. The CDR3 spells CASSSPLAGNSNEQFF. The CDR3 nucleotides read TGTGCCAGCAGCTCGCCGCTAGCGGGGAACAGCAATGAGCAGTTCTTC.